The 21 T cell receptor beta chains below were found in one sample sequenced in a study of cytomegalovirus exposure and HLA in healthy donors. The protocol was immunoSEQ multiplex PCR, while the TCRdb copy is restricted to in-frame clones and leaves out a portion. Altogether around 90,000 clones are present, approximately 84% being singletons, with the ten largest covering 12%. The sequencing input was PBMCs. The receptors shown here come from a woman aged 18-35 years in good health and CMV-seropositive.

The CDR3 DNA reads as TGTGCCAGCAGCCAAACTACGGGACACCAAAACATTCAGTACTTC. It specifies CASSQTTGHQNIQYF. The chain carries TRBV5-4 and TRBJ2-4, with TRBD1 as a possible D gene (6 bases). V was trimmed by 4 bases and J by 5 bases, leaving 16 bases between them. From germline, CDR1 is SGHNT and CDR2 YYREEE (reference sequence). This CDR3 has 15 amino acids.

V and J are TRBV2 and TRBJ2-5; the match to TRBD2 covers 11 bases. The CDR3 length is 15 residues. Germline V CDR1 and CDR2: SNHLY, FYNNEI. Germline trimming cut 8 bases from V and 1 base from J; bases unmatched to any gene: 6. The CDR3 sequence is CASRWTSGPQETQYF. The CDR3 nucleotides read TGTGCCAGCCGTTGGACTAGCGGGCCCCAAGAGACCCAGTACTTC.

The rearrangement uses TRBV29-1 and TRBJ2-7; D might be TRBD2 (5 bases). The V end was cut by 5 bases, the J end by 4 bases, with 12 bases between. There are 12 residues in the CDR3. The germline V gene has CDR1 SQVTM and CDR2 ANQGSEA. CDR3 in amino acids: CSVSGAWYEQYF. The CDR3 DNA follows: TGCAGCGTTAGCGGAGCTTGGTACGAGCAGTACTTC.

This chain links TRBV5-6 with TRBJ1-3; D is possibly TRBD1 (6 bases). This CDR3 is built from 17 residues. Germline V gene lookup returns CDR1 SGHDT and CDR2 YYEEEE. V lost 0 bases, J lost 1 base, and 14 bases lay in between. This CDR3 is CASSLEGGPWSGNTIYF. DNA for the CDR3: TGTGCCAGCAGCTTGGAAGGGGGTCCGTGGTCTGGAAACACCATATATTTT.

The chain carries TRBV28 and TRBJ1-5, with TRBD1 as a possible D gene (5 bases). V lost 2 bases to trimming and J lost 2 bases, with 16 bases between them. In germline, CDR1 is MDHEN, CDR2 SYDVKM. The CDR3 totals 17 residues. As DNA, the CDR3 is TGTGCCAGCAGTTTAACCCGGGGGGAAAACGGCAATCAGCCCCAGCATTTT. Translating gives CASSLTRGENGNQPQHF. The full variable domain, its missing parts supplied by reference TRBV28 and TRBJ1-5, is DVKVTQSSRYLVKRTGEKVFLECVQDMDHENMFWYRQDPGLGLRLIYFSYDVKMKEKGDIPEGYSVSREKKERFSLILESASTNQTSMYLCASSLTRGENGNQPQHFGDGTRLSIL.

This clone was detected only once. The rearrangement uses TRBV6-6 and TRBJ1-1, with TRBD1 matching 7 bases. Looked up from germline, CDR1 is MNHNY and CDR2 is SVGAGI (reference sequence). This CDR3 region has 15 residues. The V and J ends lost 7 bases and 3 bases, in that order; junction bases with no gene match: 11. CDR3 in DNA: TGTGCCAGCACATCCAGGGGGGCTGGCGACACTGAAGCTTTCTTT. It codes for CASTSRGAGDTEAFF.

The chain joins TRBV28 to TRBJ1-2; D unclear. From germline, CDR1 is MDHEN and CDR2 SYDVKM. Trimming removed 5 bases from V and 8 bases from J, with 12 bases in between. This CDR3 has 12 residues. The CDR3 DNA sequence: TGTGCCAGCAGTCAGAGGCGAGAGGGCTACACCTTC. It translates to CASSQRREGYTF.

This clone showed up just once. CDR3: CASSLAGQGFPSSYNEQFF. The DNA for the CDR3 is TGCGCCAGCAGCTTGGCAGGACAGGGGTTCCCCAGCTCCTACAATGAGCAGTTCTTC. The gene calls are TRBV5-1 and TRBJ2-1; 9 bases are a match to TRBD1. Trimming removed 0 bases from V and 0 bases from J; junction bases left unmatched: 10. The CDR3 consists of 19 residues. Germline V CDR1 and CDR2: SGHRS, YFSETQ.

This chain uses TRBV9 with TRBJ2-5, with a possible D match to TRBD2 (5 bases). CDR3 length: 14 residues. V lost 2 bases, J lost 4 bases, and 12 bases lay in between. Germline loops: CDR1 SGDLS, CDR2 YYNGEE. Here the CDR3 DNA reads TGTGCCAGCAGCGTGAGGAGGTCGGGAGAGACCCAGTACTTC. It specifies CASSVRRSGETQYF.

This clone was seen a few times. The rearrangement links TRBV2 to TRBJ2-7, with 9 bases identical to TRBD1. The germline CDR1 and CDR2 sequences are SNHLY and FYNNEI. Trimming cost V 7 bases and J 3 bases; bases outside gene matches: 1. The CDR3 totals 12 residues. For the CDR3, the DNA is TGTGCCAGCACGGGACAGGGCTACGAGCAGTACTTC. Protein sequence: CASTGQGYEQYF.

The chain links TRBV5-4 to TRBJ2-5; maybe TRBD1 (5 bases). The CDR3 totals 14 residues. Germline CDR1 is SGHNT and CDR2 is YYREEE (reference sequence). Deletions cut 4 bases from V and 7 bases from J, with 17 bases between. The CDR3: CASSQGGYPGTQYF. In nucleotides, the CDR3 is TGTGCCAGCAGCCAGGGCGGTTATCCGGGGACCCAGTACTTC. The full variable domain, rest sourced from reference TRBV5-4 and TRBJ2-5, is ETGVTQSPTHLIKTRGQQVTLRCSSQSGHNTVSWYQQALGQGPQFIFQYYREEENGRGNFPPRFSGLQFPNYSSELNVNALELDDSALYLCASSQGGYPGTQYFGPGTRLLVL.

The CDR3 region has the DNA TGTGCCAGCAGCGCGTACAGGAGAATAAGGCAGCCCCAGCATTTT. This translates into CASSAYRRIRQPQHF. The V call is TRBV9, the J call TRBJ1-5, with D tentatively TRBD1 (5 bases). This CDR3 comprises 15 residues. Between the trimmed V and J ends, which lost 3 bases and 7 bases, there was a span of 17 bases. Germline-derived CDR1 and CDR2 are SGDLS and YYNGEE.

CDR3 DNA: TGTGCCAGCAGCCCCCGGGACTTCACAGATACGCAGTATTTT. Amino acids: CASSPRDFTDTQYF. This rearrangement joins TRBV11-3 to TRBJ2-3; maybe TRBD2 (6 bases). Germline lookup yields CDR1 SGHNT and CDR2 YENEEA. Trimming shortened V by 5 bases and J by 2 bases, and 11 bases separated the two germline ends. The CDR3 has 14 residues. Together with reference TRBV11-3 and TRBJ2-3, the CDR3 gives the full variable domain: EAGVVQSPRYKIIEKKQPVAFWCNPISGHNTLYWYLQNLGQGPELLIRYENEEAVDDSQLPKDRFSAERLKGVDSTLKIQPAELGDSAVYLCASSPRDFTDTQYFGPGTRLTVL.

This sequence joins TRBV4-1 and TRBJ2-5, with no clear D. Trimming left V 1 base short and J 2 bases short, with 11 bases between. Germline-derived CDR1 and CDR2 are MGHRA and YSYEKL. CDR3 size: 15 residues. DNA for the CDR3: TGCGCCAGCAGCCAAGGGGCAACACTGCAAGAGACCCAGTACTTC. Translation: CASSQGATLQETQYF.

The V gene is TRBV10-3, the J gene TRBJ1-6, with 8 positions matching TRBD1. J lost 5 bases, V lost 6 bases, and 3 bases had no gene match. From germline, CDR1 is ENHRY and CDR2 SYGVKD. This CDR3 contains 14 residues. The CDR3 region has the DNA TGTGCCATCAGAGGACAGGGTGATAATTCACCCCTCCACTTT. Translated: CAIRGQGDNSPLHF.

The chain's CDR3 is CASRPGTSWPEQYF. As DNA, the CDR3 is TGTGCCAGCAGGCCCGGGACTAGCTGGCCCGAGCAGTACTTC. V usage is TRBV28 and J usage is TRBJ2-7, with TRBD2 matching 9 bases. V was clipped by 6 bases and J by 6 bases; unmatched bases: 9. Germline-derived CDR1 and CDR2 are MDHEN and SYDVKM. The CDR3 totals 14 residues.

The V gene is TRBV5-1, the J gene TRBJ2-2; TRBD1 agrees at 10 bases. The CDR3 length is 15 residues. CDR1 is SGHRS and CDR2 is YFSETQ in the germline V gene. The V segment lost 4 bases and the J segment 7 bases; nucleotides outside the gene matches: 7. The CDR3 region is CASSGGTGDDGELFF. As DNA, the CDR3 is TGCGCCAGCAGCGGCGGGACAGGGGATGACGGGGAGCTGTTTTTT. The complete variable domain, with remaining parts taken from reference TRBV5-1 and TRBJ2-2, reads KAGVTQTPRYLIKTRGQQVTLSCSPISGHRSVSWYQQTPGQGLQFLFEYFSETQRNKGNFPGRFSGRQFSNSRSEMNVSTLELGDSALYLCASSGGTGDDGELFFGEGSRLTVL.

This chain connects TRBV27 to TRBJ2-7; 9 nucleotides align to TRBD2. Germline CDR1 MNHEY, CDR2 SMNVEV (reference sequence). The CDR3 has 14 amino acids. V trimming: 3 bases; J trimming: 6 bases; junction bases outside the gene matches: 6. The CDR3, as DNA: TGTGCCAGCAGTTTCCTCGCGGGGGGGGCCGAGCAGTACTTC. Protein product: CASSFLAGGAEQYF.

The chain recombines TRBV28 with TRBJ2-5; D remains unclear. The CDR3 consists of 14 residues. V was shortened by 5 bases and J by 2 bases, with 12 bases between the two germline ends. CDR1 and CDR2 (germline): MDHEN, SYDVKM. The CDR3 is CASSPSSRQETQYF. The DNA of the CDR3 is TGTGCCAGCAGTCCAAGCTCGCGGCAAGAGACCCAGTACTTC.

The CDR3 protein is CASSSDTGTDTQYF. CDR3 nucleotides: TGTGCCAGCAGCTCGGACACTGGCACAGATACGCAGTATTTT. This chain joins TRBV7-9 and TRBJ2-3, with D possibly being TRBD1 (5 bases). CDR3 length equals 14 residues. Germline V gene data show CDR1 as SEHNR and CDR2 as FQNEAQ (reference sequence). The V and J ends lost 4 bases and 1 base respectively, with 9 bases between them.

Here the CDR3 DNA reads TGTGCCAGCAGCCAAGGGACTAGCGGGGCAAACAATGAGCAGTTCTTC. Protein sequence: CASSQGTSGANNEQFF. J is TRBJ2-1 and V is TRBV4-2; TRBD2 agrees at 12 bases. The J segment lost 5 bases and the V segment lost 1 base, leaving 3 bases of the junction unmatched. CDR3 length: 16 residues. Germline CDR1 reads LGHNA; CDR2 reads YNFKEQ.